A few counts support the clone carrying this T cell receptor (beta chain). What it binds is not known. The data were obtained in a study of T cells after yellow fever vaccination. In the study overall: Researchers used SMART-Seq v4 Ultra Low Input to prepare fractions that had low cell numbers.

Study observations and caveats: Of the clonotypes, a small share occurred in both CD4 and CD8 compartments. Detected again after the booster were most primary-vaccination clones, at 95% to 97% CD4 and approximately 85% CD8.

Universal primer sites and UMIs were introduced during 5'RACE template-switching synthesis of TCR cDNA. MiXCR, run by TCRdb on the 5' RACE reads, gives a single entry per CDR3 protein. The sample shows about 220,000 distinct CDR3 sequences, roughly 6.2% of them seen only once. The V gene end was trimmed by 5 bases and the J gene end by 0 bases; junction bases not matched to a gene: 11. CDR1 is DFQATT and CDR2 is SNEGSKA in the germline V gene (reference sequence). This CDR3 region has 17 residues. The TCR originated in a young man who received the YFV17D yellow fever vaccine. The rearrangement joins TRBV20-1 to TRBJ2-7; 12 bases match TRBD1. The specimen comprised CD4+ T cells sorted from PBMCs, sampled on the day of the yellow fever booster vaccination. The CDR3: CSAGRDRGPLSSYEQYF. CDR3 nucleotide sequence: TGCAGTGCTGGCCGGGACAGGGGGCCCCTGAGCTCCTACGAGCAGTACTTC.